This T cell receptor (beta chain) was obtained from a study of beta chain features in type 1 diabetes. About the study: Age, gender and cell yields were alike across patients and healthy donors.

As every portion of the isolated RNA was reverse transcribed, the sequencing read expressed TCRB transcripts. The assay was immunoSEQ multiplex PCR, and TCRdb's table has in-frame clones only and misses some. Of hundreds of thousands of clones in the sample, about a sixth were seen once. Comment on this clone: Its matching antigen is unknown.

This CDR3 has 16 amino acids. CDR1 SQVTM and CDR2 ANQGSEA come from the germline V gene. Germline trimming cut 7 bases from V and 0 bases from J; bases unmatched to any gene: 8. Study results and limitations: There were fewer insertions and more deletions at the VDJ junctions of type 1 diabetes patients.

J is TRBJ2-2 and V is TRBV29-1; 10 positions match TRBD2. The material sequenced was naive CD4+ T cells from blood. This TCR was sampled from a man in his late teens or twenties in good health. The CDR3 bases are TGCAGCGACCTTCCACTAGCGGGATCGAACACCGGGGAGCTGTTTTTT. This translates into CSDLPLAGSNTGELFF.